A single sample is the source of the 20 T cell receptor beta chains below, sequenced in a study of cytomegalovirus exposure and HLA in healthy donors. With 60 Vbeta and 13 Jbeta primers, the PCR was carried out. The repertoire was sequenced with immunoSEQ multiplex PCR; TCRdb's copy has only in-frame clones and lacks some. The table has fewer than 40,000 clones, about 70% seen once. The specimen sequenced was PBMCs. The receptors were gathered from a man in his forties in good health and CMV-seropositive.

This clone appeared once. This sequence joins TRBV18 and TRBJ1-1, with D tentatively TRBD1 (6 bases). CDR3 size: 15 residues. Per germline, CDR1 KGHSH and CDR2 LQKENI. With 4 bases removed from V and 1 base from J, the gap between germline ends came to 13 bases. The CDR3 coding sequence is TGTGCCAGCTCACTGTCCGGGACAAAGAACACTGAAGCTTTCTTT. Its protein product is CASSLSGTKNTEAFF.

The rearrangement links TRBV10-2 to TRBJ2-5; D might be TRBD2 (7 bases). The germline gives CDR1 WSHSY, CDR2 SAAADI. The V end lost 7 bases, the J end lost 4 bases, and 16 bases lay between the germline ends. This CDR3 is 14 amino acids long. CDR3 coding DNA: TGCGCCAGCAACAACGGGGGGCGGAGAGAGACCCAGTACTTC. Protein product: CASNNGGRRETQYF.

This sequence joins TRBV6-6 and TRBJ2-1; a possible D gene is TRBD2 (6 bases). Looked up from germline, CDR1 is MNHNY and CDR2 is SVGAGI (reference sequence). The CDR3 contains 10 residues. V was pared by 9 bases and J by 9 bases, with 9 bases between. The CDR3 nucleotides read TGTGCCAGTCGGGGGAGTGAGCAGTTCTTC. It yields the protein CASRGSEQFF.

This clone was recorded once. V is TRBV10-3 and J is TRBJ1-1; D call uncertain. V shed 2 bases and J shed 0 bases, with 16 bases lying between them. This CDR3 spans 17 amino acids. The V gene's germline CDR1 is ENHRY and CDR2 SYGVKD. The CDR3 DNA reads as TGTGCCATCAGTGAGGTAATAGCGGCAGGAATGAACACTGAAGCTTTCTTT. It yields the protein CAISEVIAAGMNTEAFF.

This clone was detected a few times. V usage is TRBV6-1 and J usage is TRBJ2-5; 9 bases align to TRBD1. Per the germline V gene, CDR1 is MNHNS and CDR2 is SASEGT. CDR3 length: 13 residues. V lost 5 bases and J lost 4; bases outside the gene matches: 2. This chain's CDR3 is CASSKDRGETQYF. As DNA, the CDR3 is TGTGCCAGCAGTAAGGACAGGGGAGAGACCCAGTACTTC.

This chain connects TRBV7-7 to TRBJ2-2; the D is unclear. V lost 5 bases and J lost 6, with 7 bases in between. The CDR3 sequence is 12 residues long. Germline V CDR1 and CDR2: SSHAT, FNYEAQ (reference sequence). The CDR3 coding sequence is TGTGCCAGCAGCCAGATTCCCGGGGAGCTGTTTTTT. Protein sequence: CASSQIPGELFF.

The chain joins TRBV7-2 to TRBJ1-2; 8 bases are shared with TRBD1. Germline V gives CDR1 SGHTA, CDR2 FQGNSA. J lost 4 bases, V lost 6 bases, and 13 bases had no gene match. This CDR3 comprises 16 residues. The DNA for the CDR3 is TGTGCCAGCAGACATCAGGGGGCGCAATTAAGCTATGGCTACACCTTC. This sequence encodes CASRHQGAQLSYGYTF.

The rearrangement joins TRBV13 to TRBJ1-6; 7 positions agree with TRBD1. J was trimmed by 7 bases and V by 5 bases; bases with no gene match: 8. Germline values: CDR1 PRHDT, CDR2 FYEKMQ (reference sequence). The CDR3 length is 15 residues. The CDR3 spells CASSQDGTENSPLHF. The CDR3 DNA sequence: TGTGCCAGCAGCCAAGATGGGACAGAGAATTCACCCCTCCACTTT.

The CDR3 protein is CASSPGTGERQPQHF. In DNA form, the CDR3 reads TGTGCCAGTAGTCCCGGGACAGGGGAGAGGCAGCCCCAGCATTTT. The V call is TRBV19, the J call TRBJ1-5; the match to TRBD1 covers 10 bases. After removal of 5 bases from V and 7 bases from J, the junction contained 8 bases not matched to a gene. The germline V gene encodes CDR1 LNHDA and CDR2 SQIVND (reference sequence). This CDR3 is built from 15 residues.

The rearrangement links TRBV6-6 to TRBJ2-2; tentative D call: TRBD1 (6 bases). The CDR3 covers 14 residues. Germline CDR1 is MNHNY and CDR2 is SVGAGI (reference sequence). The V and J ends lost 6 bases and 1 base respectively, with 9 bases between them. The CDR3 here is CASRIQGNTGELFF. In nucleotides, the CDR3 is TGTGCCAGCAGGATACAGGGGAACACCGGGGAGCTGTTTTTT.

The chain uses TRBV5-4 and TRBJ2-3, with 7 bases lining up with TRBD1. J lost 4 bases, V lost 1 base, and 9 bases had no gene match. The CDR3 is 16 residues long. From germline, CDR1 is SGHNT and CDR2 YYREEE (reference sequence). DNA of the CDR3: TGTGCCAGCAGCTTGAAAGGGGGCCGCGGCGCAGATACGCAGTATTTT. Its translation: CASSLKGGRGADTQYF.

The chain uses TRBV25-1 and TRBJ2-3, with D perhaps TRBD2 (6 bases). V shed 5 bases and J shed 0 bases, with 12 bases lying between them. The CDR3 consists of 15 residues. CDR1 is MGHDK and CDR2 is SYGVNS in the germline V gene. CDR3 residues: CASSRRDSSTDTQYF. DNA of the CDR3: TGTGCCAGCAGTCGCCGGGACTCTAGCACAGATACGCAGTATTTT.

This clone was observed a few times. The J gene is TRBJ1-4, the V gene TRBV19; possible D gene TRBD1, 6 bases. In germline, CDR1 is LNHDA, CDR2 SQIVND (reference sequence). There are 15 residues in the CDR3. Deletions cut 6 bases from V and 3 bases from J, with 14 bases between. For the CDR3, the DNA is TGTGCCAGTAGCCCCCGGGGGGCAGCTAATGAAAAACTGTTTTTT. Protein sequence: CASSPRGAANEKLFF.

The chain carries TRBV7-9 and TRBJ2-1; 7 bases map to TRBD1. The CDR3 totals 15 residues. V shed 5 bases, J shed 4 bases, and the junction held 8 bases outside the gene matches. Germline loops: CDR1 SEHNR, CDR2 FQNEAQ (reference sequence). CDR3 in amino acids: CASSPITGAYNEQFF. CDR3 bases: TGTGCCAGCAGCCCCATTACAGGGGCATACAATGAGCAGTTCTTC.

This clone came up a few times. V is TRBV6-5 and J is TRBJ1-3, with D perhaps TRBD1 (6 bases). CDR1 and CDR2 from the germline V gene are MNHEY and SVGAGI. The CDR3 consists of 14 residues. Trimming left V 5 bases short and J 5 bases short, with 13 bases between. The CDR3 reads CASSGDTHRNTIYF. CDR3 nucleotide sequence: TGTGCCAGCAGTGGGGACACTCACCGAAACACCATATATTTT.

V usage is TRBV27 and J usage is TRBJ2-7, with a possible D match to TRBD1 (5 bases). Per the germline V gene, CDR1 is MNHEY and CDR2 is SMNVEV (reference sequence). With 1 base removed from V and 2 bases from J, the gap between germline ends came to 12 bases. The CDR3 covers 15 residues. The CDR3 DNA reads TGTGCCAGCAGTTTATGGGCAGGGCCCCCCTACGAGCAGTACTTC. Protein sequence: CASSLWAGPPYEQYF.

This clone was picked up a small number of times. Relative to the germline gene, one junction end is altered; a read error may explain this. V gene TRBV7-2 combines with J gene TRBJ1-4; the D is unclear. CDR1 is SGHTA and CDR2 is FQGNSA in the germline V gene. This CDR3 spans 16 amino acids. The CDR3 protein is CASRLGRVSANEKLFF. In DNA, the CDR3 is TGTGCCAGCAGGTTAGGACGGGTATCGGCTAATGAAAAACTGTTTTTT.

This clone is a singleton in its sample. The rearrangement joins TRBV2 to TRBJ2-3; 8 nucleotides match TRBD1. The CDR3 totals 15 residues. V trimming: 6 bases; J trimming: 4 bases; junction bases outside the gene matches: 9. The germline V gene has CDR1 SNHLY and CDR2 FYNNEI. CDR3 protein: CASSLGTGQSDTQYF. DNA for the CDR3: TGTGCCAGCAGCCTCGGGACAGGACAATCAGATACGCAGTATTTT.

The chain combines TRBV27 with TRBJ2-1; 9 bases line up with TRBD2. With 3 bases clipped from V and 6 bases from J, the junction kept 3 bases outside the gene matches. Germline loops: CDR1 MNHEY, CDR2 SMNVEV (reference sequence). This CDR3 contains 14 residues. The DNA for the CDR3 is TGTGCCAGCAGTTTCATAGCGGGGGCCAATGAGCAGTTCTTC. Protein product: CASSFIAGANEQFF.

This rearrangement joins TRBV18 to TRBJ2-2; D perhaps matches TRBD2 (5 bases). From germline, CDR1 is KGHSH and CDR2 LQKENI. The ends were cut back, 3 bases at V and 7 bases at J, with 12 bases in the middle. The CDR3 spans 14 residues. The CDR3 is CASSPPYTSGELFF. Here the CDR3 DNA reads TGTGCCAGCTCACCGCCCTACACTAGCGGGGAGCTGTTTTTT.